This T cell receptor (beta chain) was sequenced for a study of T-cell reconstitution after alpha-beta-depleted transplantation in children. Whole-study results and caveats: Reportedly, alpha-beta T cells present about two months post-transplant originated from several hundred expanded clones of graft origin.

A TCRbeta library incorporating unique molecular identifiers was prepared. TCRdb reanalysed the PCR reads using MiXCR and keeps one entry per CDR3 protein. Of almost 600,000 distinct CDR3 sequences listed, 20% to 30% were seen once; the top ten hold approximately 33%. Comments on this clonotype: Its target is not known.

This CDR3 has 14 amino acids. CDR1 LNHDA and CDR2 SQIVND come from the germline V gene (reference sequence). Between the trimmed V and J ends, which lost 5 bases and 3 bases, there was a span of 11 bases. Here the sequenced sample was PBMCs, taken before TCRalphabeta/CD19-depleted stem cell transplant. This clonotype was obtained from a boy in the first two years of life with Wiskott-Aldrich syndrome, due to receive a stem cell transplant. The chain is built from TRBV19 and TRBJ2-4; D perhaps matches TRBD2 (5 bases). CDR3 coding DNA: TGTGCCAGTAGTTTCCGGGATTTCAAAAACATTCAGTACTTC. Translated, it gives CASSFRDFKNIQYF.